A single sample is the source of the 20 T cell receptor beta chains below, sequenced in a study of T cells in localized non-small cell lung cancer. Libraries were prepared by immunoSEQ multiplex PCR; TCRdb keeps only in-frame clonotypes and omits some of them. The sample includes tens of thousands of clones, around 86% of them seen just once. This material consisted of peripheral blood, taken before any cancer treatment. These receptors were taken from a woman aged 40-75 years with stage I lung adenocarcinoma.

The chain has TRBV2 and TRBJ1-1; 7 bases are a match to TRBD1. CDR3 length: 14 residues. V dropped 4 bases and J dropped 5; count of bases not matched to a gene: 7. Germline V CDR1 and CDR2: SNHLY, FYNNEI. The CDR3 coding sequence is TGTGCCAGCAGTGCTCGACAGGGCGGGACTGAAGCTTTCTTT. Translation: CASSARQGGTEAFF. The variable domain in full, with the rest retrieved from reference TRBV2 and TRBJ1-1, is EPEVTQTPSHQVTQMGQEVILRCVPISNHLYFYWYRQILGQKVEFLVSFYNNEISEKSEIFDDQFSVERPDGSNFTLKIRSTKLEDSAMYFCASSARQGGTEAFFGQGTRLTVV.

The CDR3 DNA is TGTGCCAGCAGTTTTGGGCGGTTGACAGGGAACCAGAACACTGAAGCTTTCTTT. It translates to CASSFGRLTGNQNTEAFF. This sequence joins TRBV28 and TRBJ1-1, with TRBD1 identical over 7 bases. The CDR3 contains 18 residues. Per the germline V gene, CDR1 is MDHEN and CDR2 is SYDVKM. V was pared by 3 bases and J by 1 base, with 14 bases of the junction left unmatched.

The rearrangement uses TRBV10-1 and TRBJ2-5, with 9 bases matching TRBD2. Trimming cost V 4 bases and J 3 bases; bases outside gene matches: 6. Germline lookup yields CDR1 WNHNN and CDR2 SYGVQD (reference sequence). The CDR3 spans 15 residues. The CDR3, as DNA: TGCGCCAGCAGTGGATCCGGGACTAGCAAAGAGACCCAGTACTTC. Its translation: CASSGSGTSKETQYF.

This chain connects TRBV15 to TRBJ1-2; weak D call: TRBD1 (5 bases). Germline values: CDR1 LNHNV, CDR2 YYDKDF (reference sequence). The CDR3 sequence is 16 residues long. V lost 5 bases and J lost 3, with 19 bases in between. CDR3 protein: CATSPGQGNWDYGYTF. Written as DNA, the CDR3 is TGTGCCACCAGCCCCGGGCAGGGAAATTGGGACTATGGCTACACCTTC.

The CDR3 region is CASSPGGQPNQYF. The CDR3 DNA is TGTGCCAGCAGTCCGGGGGGACAGCCTAATCAGTACTTC. The rearrangement joins TRBV27 to TRBJ2-7, with D tentatively TRBD1 or TRBD2 (7 bases each). This CDR3 comprises 13 residues. CDR1 is MNHEY and CDR2 is SMNVEV in the germline V gene (reference sequence). V lost 5 bases and J lost 10, with 18 bases in between.

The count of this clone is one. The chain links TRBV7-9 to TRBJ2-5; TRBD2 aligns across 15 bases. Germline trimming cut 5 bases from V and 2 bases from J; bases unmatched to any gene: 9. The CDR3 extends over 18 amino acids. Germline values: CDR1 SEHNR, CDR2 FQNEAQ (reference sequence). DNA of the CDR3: TGTGCCAGCAGCCCTCAGCGGACTAGCGGGGGGGATCAAGAGACCCAGTACTTC. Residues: CASSPQRTSGGDQETQYF.

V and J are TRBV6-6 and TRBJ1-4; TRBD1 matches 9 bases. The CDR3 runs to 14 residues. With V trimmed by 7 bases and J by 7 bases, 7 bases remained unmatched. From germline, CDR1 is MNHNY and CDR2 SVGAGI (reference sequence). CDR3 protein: CASTNRGPGEKLFF. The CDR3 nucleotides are TGTGCCAGCACCAACAGGGGGCCTGGTGAAAAACTGTTTTTT.

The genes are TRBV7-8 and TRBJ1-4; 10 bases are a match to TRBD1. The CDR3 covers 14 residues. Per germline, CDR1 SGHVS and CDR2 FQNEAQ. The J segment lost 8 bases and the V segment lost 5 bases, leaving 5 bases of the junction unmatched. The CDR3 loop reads CASSRDRGWEKLFF. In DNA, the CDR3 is TGTGCCAGCAGCCGGGACAGGGGATGGGAAAAACTGTTTTTT.

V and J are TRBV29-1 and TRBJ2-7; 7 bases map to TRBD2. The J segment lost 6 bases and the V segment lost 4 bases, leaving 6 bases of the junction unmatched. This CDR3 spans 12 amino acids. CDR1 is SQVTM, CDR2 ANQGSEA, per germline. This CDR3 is CSVGEGSGEQYF. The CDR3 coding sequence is TGCAGCGTTGGGGAGGGGTCCGGCGAGCAGTACTTC.

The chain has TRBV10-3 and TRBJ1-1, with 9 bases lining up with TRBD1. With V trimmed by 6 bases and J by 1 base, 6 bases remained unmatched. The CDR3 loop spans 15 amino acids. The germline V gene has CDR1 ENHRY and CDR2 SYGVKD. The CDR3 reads CAISGQGLGNTEAFF. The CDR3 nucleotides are TGTGCCATCAGCGGACAGGGGTTGGGGAACACTGAAGCTTTCTTT.

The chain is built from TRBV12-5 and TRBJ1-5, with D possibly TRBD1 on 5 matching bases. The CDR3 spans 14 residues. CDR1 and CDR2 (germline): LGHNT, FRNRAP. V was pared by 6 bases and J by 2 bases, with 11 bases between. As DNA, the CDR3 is TGTGCTAGTGGGTTGACAGTGGGCAATCAGCCCCAGCATTTT. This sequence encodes CASGLTVGNQPQHF.

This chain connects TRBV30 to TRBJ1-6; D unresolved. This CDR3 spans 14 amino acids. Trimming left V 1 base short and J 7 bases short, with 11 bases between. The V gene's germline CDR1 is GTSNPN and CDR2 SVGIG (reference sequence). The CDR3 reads CAWSGRARNSPLHF. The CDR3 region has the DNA TGTGCCTGGAGTGGAAGGGCACGAAATTCACCCCTCCACTTT. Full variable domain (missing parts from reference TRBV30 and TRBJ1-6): SQTIHQWPATLVQPVGSPLSLECTVEGTSNPNLYWYRQAAGRGLQLLFYSVGIGQISSEVPQNLSASRPQDRQFILSSKKLLLSDSGFYLCAWSGRARNSPLHFGNGTRLTVT.

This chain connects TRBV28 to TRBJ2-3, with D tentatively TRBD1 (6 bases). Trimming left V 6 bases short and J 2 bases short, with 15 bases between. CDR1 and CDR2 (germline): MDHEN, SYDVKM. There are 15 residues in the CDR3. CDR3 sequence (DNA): TGTGCCAGCAGCTTGACAGGATCCCACACAGATACGCAGTATTTT. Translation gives CASSLTGSHTDTQYF.

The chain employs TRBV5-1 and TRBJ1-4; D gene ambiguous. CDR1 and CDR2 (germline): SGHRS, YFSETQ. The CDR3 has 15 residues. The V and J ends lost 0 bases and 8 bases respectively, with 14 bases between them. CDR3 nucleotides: TGCGCCAGCAGCTTGGCACCTCGGGGAGGCGAAAAACTGTTTTTT. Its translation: CASSLAPRGGEKLFF. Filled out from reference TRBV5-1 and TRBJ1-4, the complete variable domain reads KAGVTQTPRYLIKTRGQQVTLSCSPISGHRSVSWYQQTPGQGLQFLFEYFSETQRNKGNFPGRFSGRQFSNSRSEMNVSTLELGDSALYLCASSLAPRGGEKLFFGSGTQLSVL.

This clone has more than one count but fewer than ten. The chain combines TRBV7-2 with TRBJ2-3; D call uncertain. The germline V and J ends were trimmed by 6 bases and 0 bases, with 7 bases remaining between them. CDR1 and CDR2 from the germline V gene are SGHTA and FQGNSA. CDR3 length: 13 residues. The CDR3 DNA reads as TGTGCCAGCAGGGTAGGGAGCACAGATACGCAGTATTTT. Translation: CASRVGSTDTQYF.

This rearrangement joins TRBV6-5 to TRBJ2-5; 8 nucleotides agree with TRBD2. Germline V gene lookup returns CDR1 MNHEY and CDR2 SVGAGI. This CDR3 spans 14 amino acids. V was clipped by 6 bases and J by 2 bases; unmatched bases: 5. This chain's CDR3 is CASRSSGPQETQYF. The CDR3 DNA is TGTGCCAGCAGATCTAGCGGGCCTCAAGAGACCCAGTACTTC.

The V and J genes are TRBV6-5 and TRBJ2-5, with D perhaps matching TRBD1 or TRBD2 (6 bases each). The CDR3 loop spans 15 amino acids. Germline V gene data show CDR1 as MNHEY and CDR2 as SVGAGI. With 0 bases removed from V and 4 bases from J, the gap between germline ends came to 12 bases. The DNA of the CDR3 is TGTGCCAGCAGTTACTCTGGGGGGCTGGCAGAGACCCAGTACTTC. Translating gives CASSYSGGLAETQYF.

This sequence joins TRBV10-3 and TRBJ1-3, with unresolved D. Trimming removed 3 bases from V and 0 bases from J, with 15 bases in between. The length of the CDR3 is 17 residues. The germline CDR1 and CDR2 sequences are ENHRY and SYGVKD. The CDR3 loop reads CAISDKWQTDSGNTIYF. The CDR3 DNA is TGTGCCATCAGTGATAAGTGGCAGACTGACTCTGGAAACACCATATATTTT.

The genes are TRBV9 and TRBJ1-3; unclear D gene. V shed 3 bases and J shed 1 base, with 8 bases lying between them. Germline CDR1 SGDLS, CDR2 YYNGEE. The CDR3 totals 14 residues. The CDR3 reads CASSADGSGNTIYF. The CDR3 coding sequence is TGTGCCAGCAGCGCCGACGGATCTGGAAACACCATATATTTT.

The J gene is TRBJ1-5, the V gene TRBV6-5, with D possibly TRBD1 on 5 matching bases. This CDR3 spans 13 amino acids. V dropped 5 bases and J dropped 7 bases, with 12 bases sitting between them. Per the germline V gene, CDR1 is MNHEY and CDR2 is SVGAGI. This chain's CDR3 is CASSRGTEQPQHF. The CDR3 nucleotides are TGTGCCAGCAGTAGGGGAACGGAGCAGCCCCAGCATTTT.